The next 19 T cell receptor beta chains were all read from a single sample in a study of shared clonotypes between healthy human individuals. This table comes from immunoSEQ multiplex PCR, and its TCRdb copy is limited to in-frame clones, with some not included. The table has more than 2,000,000 clones, roughly 92% seen once. Sequencing was done on a sample of naive CD4+ T cells sorted from blood. Documented subset: CD45RA+ positively selected. The receptors here all came from a man aged 18 to 30 in good health.

J is TRBJ2-5 and V is TRBV11-3, with D uncertain. Germline CDR1 reads SGHNT; CDR2 reads YENEEA. This CDR3 is 13 amino acids long. V was trimmed by 0 bases and J by 7 bases, leaving 9 bases between them. The chain's CDR3 is CASSLDREGTQYF. The CDR3 DNA reads as TGTGCCAGCAGCTTAGATCGCGAAGGGACCCAGTACTTC.

The chain carries TRBV7-2 and TRBJ1-2, with D maybe TRBD1 (5 bases). V dropped 5 bases and J dropped 7 bases, with 23 bases sitting between them. Germline V CDR1 and CDR2: SGHTA, FQGNSA. CDR3 length: 16 residues. CDR3: CASSPGGGKRPSGYTF. Here the CDR3 DNA reads TGTGCCAGCAGCCCTGGTGGGGGGAAACGCCCTAGTGGCTACACCTTC.

The chain recombines TRBV7-8 with TRBJ2-1; D gene ambiguous. CDR1 and CDR2 from the germline V gene are SGHVS and FQNEAQ. The ends were cut back, 1 base at V and 8 bases at J, with 15 bases in the middle. The CDR3 extends over 15 amino acids. The CDR3 sequence: CASSLDRVPVYEQFF. The CDR3 region has the DNA TGTGCCAGCAGCTTAGATCGGGTACCGGTGTATGAGCAGTTCTTC.

The V call is TRBV5-4, the J call TRBJ1-6, with a possible D match to TRBD1 (6 bases). The CDR3 has 15 residues. Germline V gives CDR1 SGHNT, CDR2 YYREEE (reference sequence). Trimming took off 0 bases at V and 9 bases at J, with 13 bases between the two ends. The CDR3 nucleotides are TGTGCCAGCAGCTTGGTCCTGGGGGCGAGTTCACCCCTCCACTTT. It translates to CASSLVLGASSPLHF.

The gene calls are TRBV7-9 and TRBJ1-1, with no clear D. The CDR3 contains 16 residues. The V end was cut by 0 bases, the J end by 1 base, with 12 bases between. Germline CDR1 SEHNR, CDR2 FQNEAQ (reference sequence). CDR3 DNA sequence: TGTGCCAGCAGCTTAGCCGGGCGCGGCGGGAACACTGAAGCTTTCTTT. It yields the protein CASSLAGRGGNTEAFF.

The V call is TRBV5-4, the J call TRBJ2-5; 12 bases fit TRBD2. CDR3 length: 15 residues. In germline, CDR1 is SGHNT, CDR2 YYREEE (reference sequence). V was pared by 0 bases and J by 5 bases, with 2 bases of the junction left unmatched. The CDR3 bases are TGTGCCAGCAGCTTGGGACTAGCGGGGGTTGAGACCCAGTACTTC. Amino acid sequence: CASSLGLAGVETQYF.

V is TRBV28 and J is TRBJ1-1; no reliable D call. Trimming cost V 2 bases and J 1 base, with 14 bases left between them. Germline CDR1 is MDHEN and CDR2 is SYDVKM. The CDR3 loop spans 16 amino acids. The CDR3 bases are TGTGCCAGCAGTTTACCCTTCGGAGGAGGGAACACTGAAGCTTTCTTT. The encoded protein is CASSLPFGGGNTEAFF.

The rearrangement joins TRBV5-1 to TRBJ2-7; D might be TRBD1 or TRBD2, each matching 5 bases. This CDR3 is built from 14 residues. Germline V gene data show CDR1 as SGHRS and CDR2 as YFSETQ. V was pared by 4 bases and J by 4 bases, with 15 bases between. The CDR3 protein is CASSARERTYEQYF. In DNA form, the CDR3 reads TGCGCCAGCAGCGCCAGGGAAAGGACTTACGAGCAGTACTTC.

Concerning this clone itself: The junction departs from germline at one end; a sequencing error may be responsible. The chain recombines TRBV7-7 with TRBJ2-7, with unresolved D. The V gene's germline CDR1 is SSHAT and CDR2 FNYEAQ (reference sequence). The CDR3 has 14 residues. The CDR3 reads CASSLAIDSHEQYF. In DNA, the CDR3 is TGTGCTAGCAGCTTAGCTATCGATTCCCACGAGCAGTACTTC.

This chain links TRBV2 with TRBJ2-5; no clear D. Germline loops: CDR1 SNHLY, CDR2 FYNNEI. CDR3 size: 14 residues. V was trimmed by 0 bases and J by 4 bases, leaving 9 bases between them. The CDR3 here is CASSEAANLETQYF. The CDR3 coding sequence is TGTGCCAGCAGTGAAGCGGCTAATCTAGAGACCCAGTACTTC.

The chain uses TRBV5-1 and TRBJ2-2; TRBD2 agrees at 8 bases. Trimming removed 0 bases from V and 6 bases from J; junction bases left unmatched: 4. This CDR3 region has 15 residues. Germline CDR1 SGHRS, CDR2 YFSETQ. CDR3 region: CASSLGAGGSGELFF. The CDR3 nucleotides read TGCGCCAGCAGCTTGGGCGCGGGGGGCTCCGGGGAGCTGTTTTTT. Variable domain in full (rest from reference TRBV5-1 and TRBJ2-2): KAGVTQTPRYLIKTRGQQVTLSCSPISGHRSVSWYQQTPGQGLQFLFEYFSETQRNKGNFPGRFSGRQFSNSRSEMNVSTLELGDSALYLCASSLGAGGSGELFFGEGSRLTVL.

The chain combines TRBV6-6 with TRBJ2-7; D gene ambiguous. V lost 5 bases, J lost 0 bases, and 8 bases lay in between. Germline V gene sequence: CDR1 MNHNY, CDR2 SVGAGI (reference sequence). The length of the CDR3 is 13 residues. Here the CDR3 DNA reads TGTGCCAGCAGTCCACCAAGCTCCTACGAGCAGTACTTC. Translation gives CASSPPSSYEQYF.

The chain uses TRBV6-1 and TRBJ2-2, with D uncertain. V dropped 6 bases and J dropped 4 bases, with 15 bases sitting between them. There are 15 residues in the CDR3. The germline gives CDR1 MNHNS, CDR2 SASEGT. CDR3 amino acids: CASRAFLVGTGELFF. CDR3 DNA sequence: TGTGCCAGCAGGGCGTTTTTGGTCGGCACCGGGGAGCTGTTTTTT.

This rearrangement joins TRBV28 to TRBJ1-2; 12 bases are a match to TRBD1. With V trimmed by 1 base and J by 3 bases, 15 bases remained unmatched. CDR3 length equals 20 residues. The germline V gene has CDR1 MDHEN and CDR2 SYDVKM. In DNA, the CDR3 is TGTGCCAGCAGTTTATTTTTGGCTGGGACAGGGGGCGCTTCACACTATGGCTACACCTTC. Translating gives CASSLFLAGTGGASHYGYTF.

The chain couples TRBV28 to TRBJ1-5; D gene unclear. The CDR3 contains 13 residues. The V end lost 3 bases, the J end lost 9 bases, and 12 bases lay between the germline ends. The germline V gene has CDR1 MDHEN and CDR2 SYDVKM. CDR3 bases: TGTGCCAGCAGTTTCCCGCTAGAGCGGCCCCAGCATTTT. Protein sequence: CASSFPLERPQHF.

This rearrangement joins TRBV6-6 to TRBJ2-1; a possible D gene is TRBD1 (5 bases). Trimming stripped 6 bases from V and 9 bases from J, with 9 bases between. The CDR3 is made up of 11 amino acids. Per the germline V gene, CDR1 is MNHNY and CDR2 is SVGAGI (reference sequence). CDR3 protein: CASRHQGEQFF. The CDR3, as DNA: TGTGCCAGCAGACATCAGGGTGAGCAGTTCTTC.

This clone has a single count. The rearrangement uses TRBV6-5 and TRBJ2-3; no clear D. CDR1 and CDR2 from the germline V gene are MNHEY and SVGAGI. The CDR3 contains 13 residues. Trimming removed 6 bases at V and 5 bases at J, with 12 bases between. The CDR3 DNA reads TGTGCCAGCAGATCGCCGCAGCGAGATACGCAGTATTTT. Translating it yields CASRSPQRDTQYF.

The V call is TRBV6-5, the J call TRBJ2-5, with TRBD2 identical over 7 bases. V shed 0 bases, J shed 5 bases, and the junction held 6 bases outside the gene matches. The CDR3 is 15 residues long. From germline, CDR1 is MNHEY and CDR2 SVGAGI. CDR3: CASSYSSLASETQYF. CDR3 coding DNA: TGTGCCAGCAGTTACTCTTCACTAGCGTCGGAGACCCAGTACTTC.

The rearrangement uses TRBV5-1 and TRBJ1-3, with unresolved D. The CDR3 is 14 amino acids. Germline V CDR1 and CDR2: SGHRS, YFSETQ. Trimming took off 0 bases at V and 2 bases at J, with 6 bases between the two ends. The CDR3 loop reads CASSLDGPGNTIYF. For the CDR3, the DNA is TGCGCCAGCAGCTTGGATGGGCCTGGAAACACCATATATTTT. The variable domain in full, completed from reference TRBV5-1 and TRBJ1-3, reads KAGVTQTPRYLIKTRGQQVTLSCSPISGHRSVSWYQQTPGQGLQFLFEYFSETQRNKGNFPGRFSGRQFSNSRSEMNVSTLELGDSALYLCASSLDGPGNTIYFGEGSWLTVV.